This TCR beta chain comes out of a study of T cell responses to AZD1222 COVID-19 vaccine. Study as a whole: Second doses that came at about 4 or about 12 weeks were put together.

Comment on this clone: Its antigen is not identified.

The assay was immunoSEQ multiplex PCR, and TCRdb's table has in-frame clones only and misses some. Altogether around 110,000 clones are present, about 90% being singletons, with the ten largest covering roughly 8%. Points from the study as a whole: Among spike-specific TCRs, nearly half reportedly target unmutated variant regions. Spike regions recognized by vaccine-associated CD4 TCRs spanned the protein, led by 160-218 and 743-854. Baseline seropositivity occurred in only a handful of AZD1222 recipients.

The source material was peripheral blood, sampled on day 0 of AZD1222 vaccination. This TCR was sampled from an adult in good health.

The CDR3 DNA reads as TGTGCCAGTAGTATGAGGAACGAGCAGTACTTC. As protein: CASSMRNEQYF. The gene calls are TRBV19 and TRBJ2-7, with D uncertain. V lost 3 bases, J lost 5 bases, and 5 bases lay in between. The CDR3 covers 11 residues. The germline gives CDR1 LNHDA, CDR2 SQIVND (reference sequence).